The 3 T cell receptor beta chains reported below all come from one sample, sequenced in a study of T-cell reconstitution after alpha-beta-depleted transplantation in children. The TCRbeta library incorporated unique molecular identifiers. TCRdb independently ran MiXCR on the PCR reads; one entry per CDR3 protein. The table includes 500,000 to 750,000 distinct CDR3 sequences, roughly 13% detected once. Sequenced material: PBMCs, mostly from graft donor cells, taken 360 days after TCRalphabeta/CD19-depleted stem cell transplant. These receptor sequences come from a male patient younger than 18 who had a stem cell transplant for acute myeloid leukemia, so the T cells may come from the graft donor.

The chain joins TRBV21-1 to TRBJ2-5; the DNA was not compared with TRBD1, the D call given in the table. TRBV21-1 is noted as a pseudogene. This CDR3 comprises 13 residues. CDR3 loop: CASFWGGQETQYF. Here the CDR3 DNA reads TGTGCCAGCTTCTGGGGGGGCCAAGAGACCCAGTACTTC.

There are a few counts of this clonotype. The genes are TRBV20-1 and TRBJ1-1; 7 nucleotides match TRBD1. From germline, CDR1 is DFQATT and CDR2 SNEGSKA (reference sequence). The ends lost 4 bases at V and 3 bases at J; junction bases unmatched: 8. The CDR3 runs to 14 residues. DNA of the CDR3: TGCAGTGCTAAGTTCGACAGGGCCCACACTGAAGCTTTCTTT. Protein product: CSAKFDRAHTEAFF.

This clonotype was found many times. The chain recombines TRBV5-1 with TRBJ1-1; D gene ambiguous. The V end was cut by 0 bases, the J end by 6 bases, with 9 bases between. The CDR3 is made up of 13 amino acids. The V gene's germline CDR1 is SGHRS and CDR2 YFSETQ. The CDR3 nucleotides read TGCGCCAGCAGCTTGGCTGCGGCCCCTGAAGCTTTCTTT. The encoded protein is CASSLAAAPEAFF.